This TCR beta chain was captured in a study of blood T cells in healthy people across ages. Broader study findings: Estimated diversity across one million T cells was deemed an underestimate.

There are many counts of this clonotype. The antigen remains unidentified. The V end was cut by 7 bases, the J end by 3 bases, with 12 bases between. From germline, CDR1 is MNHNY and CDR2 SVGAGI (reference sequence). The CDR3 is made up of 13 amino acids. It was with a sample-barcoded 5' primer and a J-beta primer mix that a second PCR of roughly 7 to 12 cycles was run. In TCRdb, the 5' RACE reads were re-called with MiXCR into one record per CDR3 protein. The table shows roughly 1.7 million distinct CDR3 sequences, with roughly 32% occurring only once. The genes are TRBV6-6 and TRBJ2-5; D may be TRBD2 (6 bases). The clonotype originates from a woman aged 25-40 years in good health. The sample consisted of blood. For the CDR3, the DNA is TGTGCCAGCACCTCGGGGGTAGAAGAGACCCAGTACTTC. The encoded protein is CASTSGVEETQYF.